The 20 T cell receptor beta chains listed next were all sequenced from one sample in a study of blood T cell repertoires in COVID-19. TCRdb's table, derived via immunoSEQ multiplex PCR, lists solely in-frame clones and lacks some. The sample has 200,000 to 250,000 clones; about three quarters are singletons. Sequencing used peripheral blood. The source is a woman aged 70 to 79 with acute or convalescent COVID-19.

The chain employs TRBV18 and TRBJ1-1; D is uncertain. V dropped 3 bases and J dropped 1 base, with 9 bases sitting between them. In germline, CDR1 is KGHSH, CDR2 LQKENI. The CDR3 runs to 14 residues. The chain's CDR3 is CASSPGGSNTEAFF. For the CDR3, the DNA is TGTGCCAGCTCACCGGGAGGGTCGAACACTGAAGCTTTCTTT. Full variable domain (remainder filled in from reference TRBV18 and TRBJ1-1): NAGVMQNPRHLVRRRGQEARLRCSPMKGHSHVYWYRQLPEEGLKFMVYLQKENIIDESGMPKERFSAEFPKEGPSILRIQQVVRGDSAAYFCASSPGGSNTEAFFGQGTRLTVV.

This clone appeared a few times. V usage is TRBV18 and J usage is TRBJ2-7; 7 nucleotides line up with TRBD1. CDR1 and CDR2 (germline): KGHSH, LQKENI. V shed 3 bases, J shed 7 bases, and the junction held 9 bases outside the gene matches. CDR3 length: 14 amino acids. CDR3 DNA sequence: TGTGCCAGCTCACCCAGACAGGGTTTAAGTGAGCAGTACTTC. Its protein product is CASSPRQGLSEQYF.

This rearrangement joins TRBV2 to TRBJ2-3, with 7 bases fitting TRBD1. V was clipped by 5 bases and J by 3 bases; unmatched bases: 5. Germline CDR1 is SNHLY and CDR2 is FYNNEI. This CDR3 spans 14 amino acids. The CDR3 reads CASSRAGGTDTQYF. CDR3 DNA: TGTGCCAGCAGTCGGGCAGGGGGAACAGATACGCAGTATTTT.

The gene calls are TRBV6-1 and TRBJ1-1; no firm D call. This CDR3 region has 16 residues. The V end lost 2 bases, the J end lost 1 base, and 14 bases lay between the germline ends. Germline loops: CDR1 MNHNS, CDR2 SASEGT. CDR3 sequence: CASSERGSTTNTEAFF. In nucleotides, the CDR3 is TGTGCCAGCAGTGAACGGGGAAGTACCACGAACACTGAAGCTTTCTTT.

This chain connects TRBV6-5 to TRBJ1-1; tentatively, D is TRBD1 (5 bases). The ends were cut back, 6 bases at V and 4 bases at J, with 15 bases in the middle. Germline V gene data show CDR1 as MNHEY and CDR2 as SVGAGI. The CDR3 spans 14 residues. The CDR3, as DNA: TGTGCCAGCAGCAACCCGGGGAGGGGCACTGAAGCTTTCTTT. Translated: CASSNPGRGTEAFF.

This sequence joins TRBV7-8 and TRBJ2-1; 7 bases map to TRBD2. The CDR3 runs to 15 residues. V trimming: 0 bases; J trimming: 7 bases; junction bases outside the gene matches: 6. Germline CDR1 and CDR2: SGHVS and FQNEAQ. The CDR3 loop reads CASSLAELATNEQFF. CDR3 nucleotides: TGTGCCAGCAGCTTAGCGGAACTAGCGACAAATGAGCAGTTCTTC. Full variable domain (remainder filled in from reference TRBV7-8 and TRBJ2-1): GAGVSQSPRYKVAKRGQDVALRCDPISGHVSLFWYQQALGQGPEFLTYFQNEAQLDKSGLPSDRFFAERPEGSVSTLKIQRTQQEDSAVYLCASSLAELATNEQFFGPGTRLTVL.

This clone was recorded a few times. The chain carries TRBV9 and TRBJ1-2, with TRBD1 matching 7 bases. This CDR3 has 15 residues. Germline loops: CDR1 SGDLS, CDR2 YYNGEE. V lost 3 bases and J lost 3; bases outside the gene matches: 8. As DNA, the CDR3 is TGTGCCAGCAGCGCAAAGGGGGCGCGGGACTATGGCTACACCTTC. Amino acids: CASSAKGARDYGYTF.

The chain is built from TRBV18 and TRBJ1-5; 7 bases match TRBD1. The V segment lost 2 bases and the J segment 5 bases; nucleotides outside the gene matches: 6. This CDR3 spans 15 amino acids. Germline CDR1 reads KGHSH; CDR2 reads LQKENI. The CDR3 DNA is TGTGCCAGCTCACCAGGGGACAGAGACTATCAGCCCCAGCATTTT. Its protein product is CASSPGDRDYQPQHF.

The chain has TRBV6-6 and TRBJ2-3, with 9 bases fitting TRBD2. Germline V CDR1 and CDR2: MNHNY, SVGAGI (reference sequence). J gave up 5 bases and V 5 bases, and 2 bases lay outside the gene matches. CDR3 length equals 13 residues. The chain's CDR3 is CASSGGGVDTQYF. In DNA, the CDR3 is TGTGCCAGCAGTGGCGGGGGGGTAGATACGCAGTATTTT.

CDR3 bases: TGTGCCACCAGCGCCGATGGGGGGGGCGGCTACACCTTC. It specifies CATSADGGGGYTF. This chain uses TRBV24-1 with TRBJ1-2, with D tentatively TRBD1 (6 bases). The germline CDR1 and CDR2 sequences are KGHDR and SFDVKD. This CDR3 region has 13 residues. The V and J ends lost 7 bases and 8 bases respectively, with 16 bases between them.

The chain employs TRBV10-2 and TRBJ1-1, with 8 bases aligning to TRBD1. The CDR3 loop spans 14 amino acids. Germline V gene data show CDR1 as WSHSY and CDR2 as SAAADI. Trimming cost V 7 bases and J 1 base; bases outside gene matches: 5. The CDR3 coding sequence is TGCGCCAGCACCAGGGGACAGGAGAACACTGAAGCTTTCTTT. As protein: CASTRGQENTEAFF.

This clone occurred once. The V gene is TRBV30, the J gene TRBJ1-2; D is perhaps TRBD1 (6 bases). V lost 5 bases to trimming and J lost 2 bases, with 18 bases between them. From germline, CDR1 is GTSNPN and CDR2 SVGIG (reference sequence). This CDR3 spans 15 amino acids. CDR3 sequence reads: CAWSTGGALNYGYTF. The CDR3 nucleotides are TGTGCCTGGTCCACCGGGGGGGCCCTGAACTATGGCTACACCTTC.

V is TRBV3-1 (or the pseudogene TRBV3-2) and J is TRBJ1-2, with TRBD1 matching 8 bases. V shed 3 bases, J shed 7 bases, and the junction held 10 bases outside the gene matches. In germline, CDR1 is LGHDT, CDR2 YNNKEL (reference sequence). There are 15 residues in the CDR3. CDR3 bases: TGTGCCAGCAGCCAGAGCTTTGACAGGGGTGGTGGCTACACCTTC. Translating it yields CASSQSFDRGGGYTF.

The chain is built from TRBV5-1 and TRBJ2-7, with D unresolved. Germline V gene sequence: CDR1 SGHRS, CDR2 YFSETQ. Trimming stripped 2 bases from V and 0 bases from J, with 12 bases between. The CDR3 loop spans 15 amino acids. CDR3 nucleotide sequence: TGCGCCAGCAGCTTCACAGTGGTTAGCTCCTACGAGCAGTACGTC. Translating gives CASSFTVVSSYEQYV.

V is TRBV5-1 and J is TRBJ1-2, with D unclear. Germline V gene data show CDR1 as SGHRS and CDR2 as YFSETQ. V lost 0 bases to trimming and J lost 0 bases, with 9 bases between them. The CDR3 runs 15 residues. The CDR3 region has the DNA TGCGCCAGCAGCTTGGCAACAGCAGCTAACTATGGCTACACCTTC. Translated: CASSLATAANYGYTF.

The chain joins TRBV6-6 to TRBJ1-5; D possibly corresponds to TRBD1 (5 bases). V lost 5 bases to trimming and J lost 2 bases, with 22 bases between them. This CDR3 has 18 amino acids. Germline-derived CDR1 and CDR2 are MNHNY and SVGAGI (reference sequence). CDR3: CASSLSPGRSGGNQPQHF. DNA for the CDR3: TGTGCCAGCAGTCTCTCCCCGGGCAGGTCGGGGGGCAATCAGCCCCAGCATTTT.

This chain's CDR3 is CASRLAGQYQETQYF. The CDR3 DNA reads TGTGCCAGCAGACTAGCGGGCCAGTACCAAGAGACCCAGTACTTC. The chain recombines TRBV6-5 with TRBJ2-5; 9 nucleotides align to TRBD2. Germline V gene lookup returns CDR1 MNHEY and CDR2 SVGAGI. V lost 6 bases, J lost 0 bases, and 5 bases stayed unmatched. This CDR3 spans 15 amino acids.

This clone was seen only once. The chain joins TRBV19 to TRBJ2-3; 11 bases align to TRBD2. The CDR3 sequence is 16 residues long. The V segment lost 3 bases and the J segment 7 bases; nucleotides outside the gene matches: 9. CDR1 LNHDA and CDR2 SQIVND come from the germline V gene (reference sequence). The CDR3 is CASSILSGGALNTQYF. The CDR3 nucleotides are TGTGCCAGTAGTATTCTTAGCGGGGGGGCCTTAAATACGCAGTATTTT.

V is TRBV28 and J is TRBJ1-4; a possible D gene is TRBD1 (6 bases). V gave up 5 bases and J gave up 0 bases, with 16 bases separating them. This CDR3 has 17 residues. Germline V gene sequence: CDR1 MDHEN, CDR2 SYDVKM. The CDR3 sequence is CASSPGAIPATNEKLFF. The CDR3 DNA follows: TGTGCCAGCAGTCCAGGGGCTATTCCCGCAACTAATGAAAAACTGTTTTTT.

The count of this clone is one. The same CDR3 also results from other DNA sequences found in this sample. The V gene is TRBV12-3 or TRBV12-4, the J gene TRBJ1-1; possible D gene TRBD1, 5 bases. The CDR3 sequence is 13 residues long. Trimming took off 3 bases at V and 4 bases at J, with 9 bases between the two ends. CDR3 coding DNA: TGTGCCAGCAGTTTGGGGGGAGGCACTGAAGCTTTCTTT. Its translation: CASSLGGGTEAFF.